This TCR beta chain was sequenced during a study of blood T cells in healthy people across ages. Study in general: Per two T cells, template switching captured roughly one barcoded beta molecule.

Germline V gene sequence: CDR1 MNHEY, CDR2 SVGAGI. This CDR3 comprises 13 residues. Deletions cut 7 bases from V and 5 bases from J, with 14 bases between. Through a sample-barcoded 5' primer and a J-beta primer mix, a second PCR was run for roughly 7 to 11 cycles. Every cDNA molecule carried a tag from a template-switch adaptor bearing 12 random nucleotides. Via MiXCR, TCRdb re-called the 5' RACE reads, giving one row per CDR3 protein. The sample contains 1.5 million to 2 million distinct CDR3 sequences, 49% of which appear only once. Around 10 milliliters of peripheral blood were drawn from each donor. Each sample yielded at least 5 micrograms of PBMC total RNA.

The rearrangement uses TRBV6-5 and TRBJ1-1; D might be TRBD1 (5 bases). The clonotype comes from a woman in her thirties or forties in good health. The sequencing sample was made of blood. CDR3 region: CASTPPQGTEAFF. The CDR3 coding sequence is TGTGCCAGCACCCCACCCCAGGGAACTGAAGCTTTCTTT.